This passage covers 25 T cell receptor beta chains from one sample sequenced in a study of blood T cells in healthy people across ages (dated by TCRdb to between 2014 and 2017). The method was 5' RACE. The sequencer was an Illumina HiSeq 2500. A second PCR of roughly 6 to 11 cycles was performed with a sample-barcoded 5' primer and a J-beta primer mix. TCRdb trimmed the raw reads at Q25, called clones with MiXCR and kept productive beta chains. When rows share a CDR3 protein, they turn into one entry using the most common DNA and genes. A total of over 700,000 distinct CDR3 sequences appear in this sample, around a quarter of them only once. Of the sample, more than 8.5% falls within the top ten clones. These records were also assigned to another study, of T cells of mothers and their children.

Sequencing used blood. These receptors were obtained from a boy aged 5-17 years in good health.

This clonotype was recorded only once. J is TRBJ2-3 and V is TRBV10-2; 7 bases fit TRBD2. CDR1 is WSHSY, CDR2 SAAADI, per germline. Unmatched junction bases numbered 9, after V lost 4 bases and J lost 2 bases. The CDR3 consists of 16 residues. The chain's CDR3 is CASSASSGRATDTQYF. CDR3 in DNA: TGCGCCAGCAGTGCTTCTAGTGGGAGGGCCACAGATACGCAGTATTTT.

The chain combines TRBV5-1 with TRBJ1-1; weak D call: TRBD1 (5 bases). Trimming shortened V by 3 bases and J by 5 bases, and 11 bases separated the two germline ends. Germline CDR1 and CDR2: SGHRS and YFSETQ. The CDR3 runs 13 residues. CDR3 in amino acids: CASSSRGGTEAFF. The CDR3 nucleotides read TGCGCCAGCAGCTCCCGTGGGGGAACTGAAGCTTTCTTT.

This chain uses TRBV5-1 with TRBJ2-5; 8 bases line up with TRBD2. The CDR3 extends over 14 amino acids. The germline gives CDR1 SGHRS, CDR2 YFSETQ. The trim removed 4 bases at V and 4 bases at J, leaving 6 bases unmatched. The CDR3 reads CASSVVLAGETQYF. The CDR3 bases are TGCGCCAGCAGCGTGGTTCTAGCGGGAGAGACCCAGTACTTC.

Only a few counts were recorded for this clonotype. This sequence joins TRBV6-6 and TRBJ2-7, with D perhaps matching TRBD1 (5 bases). V was clipped by 6 bases and J by 0 bases, with 9 bases between them. Per germline, CDR1 MNHNY and CDR2 SVGAGI (reference sequence). This CDR3 region has 13 residues. CDR3 loop: CASSDRVSYEQYF. As DNA, the CDR3 is TGTGCCAGCAGCGACAGAGTCTCCTACGAGCAGTACTTC.

This clonotype was picked up a small number of times. This rearrangement joins TRBV7-2 to TRBJ2-1, with D perhaps TRBD2 (5 bases). Germline CDR1 and CDR2: SGHTA and FQGNSA. The V end lost 1 base, the J end lost 0 bases, and 7 bases lay between the germline ends. The CDR3 has 15 amino acids. CDR3 in amino acids: CASSLGAVSYNEQFF. The CDR3, as DNA: TGTGCCAGCAGCTTAGGAGCGGTCTCCTACAATGAGCAGTTCTTC.

The V gene is TRBV7-9, the J gene TRBJ2-1; 9 nucleotides agree with TRBD2. The CDR3 consists of 16 residues. Germline CDR1 is SEHNR and CDR2 is FQNEAQ (reference sequence). V lost 5 bases to trimming and J lost 5 bases; unmatched junction nucleotides: 10. Written as DNA, the CDR3 is TGTGCCAGCAGCAAGACTAGCGGATCTAGGGACAATGAGCAGTTCTTC. Its protein is CASSKTSGSRDNEQFF.

This clonotype has more than one count but fewer than ten. The junction departs from the called germline gene at one end, perhaps through a read error. J is TRBJ2-5 and V is TRBV7-7, with TRBD2 matching 11 bases. The J call may be wrong; the DNA end is better matched by TRBJ2-1. Germline CDR1 SSHAT, CDR2 FNYEAQ (reference sequence). The CDR3 has 16 amino acids. The CDR3 region has the DNA TGTGCTAGCAGCTTAGGTAGCGGGGGGGCCGTCAATGAGCAGTTCTTC. It is translated as CASSLGSGGAVNEQFF.

V gene TRBV3-1 combines with J gene TRBJ2-7; D unclear. Germline loops: CDR1 LGHDT, CDR2 YNNKEL (reference sequence). The V end lost 0 bases, the J end lost 4 bases, and 10 bases lay between the germline ends. This CDR3 has 14 residues. CDR3: CASSQEPGPYEQYF. DNA of the CDR3: TGTGCCAGCAGCCAAGAACCCGGACCGTACGAGCAGTACTTC.

This clonotype was detected a few times. The J gene is TRBJ1-2, the V gene TRBV29-1; no reliable D call. The CDR3 spans 10 residues. Germline V CDR1 and CDR2: SQVTM, ANQGSEA. Trimming cost V 3 bases and J 6 bases, with 5 bases left between them. CDR3 in DNA: TGCAGCGTTGATTCGGATGGCTACACCTTC. Amino acids: CSVDSDGYTF.

The sample holds a few counts of this clonotype. The rearrangement links TRBV29-1 to TRBJ1-2; 8 bases line up with TRBD1. Germline-derived CDR1 and CDR2 are SQVTM and ANQGSEA. The CDR3 is 14 residues long. With V trimmed by 3 bases and J by 7 bases, 10 bases remained unmatched. For the CDR3, the DNA is TGCAGCGTTGACCGACAGGGGTTGAGCTCTGGCTACACCTTC. This codes for CSVDRQGLSSGYTF.

This clonotype has just a few counts. The J gene is TRBJ1-1, the V gene TRBV6-2 or TRBV6-3; D is ambiguous. Germline V gene data show CDR1 as MNHEY and CDR2 as SVGEGT. V dropped 2 bases and J dropped 5 bases, with 9 bases sitting between them. The length of the CDR3 is 13 residues. The CDR3 bases are TGTGCCAGCAGTTACACGTTTGAGACTGAAGCTTTCTTT. This codes for CASSYTFETEAFF.

V gene TRBV6-6 combines with J gene TRBJ2-1; D is undetermined. Trimming took off 0 bases at V and 10 bases at J, with 13 bases between the two ends. Germline CDR1 reads MNHNY; CDR2 reads SVGAGI (reference sequence). The length of the CDR3 is 14 residues. The CDR3 region has the DNA TGTGCCAGCAGTTACTCGATTCCCACAAGCGAGCAGTTCTTC. Translated, it gives CASSYSIPTSEQFF.

V and J are TRBV15 and TRBJ2-7, with D tentatively TRBD2 (6 bases). Trimming took 1 base from V and 5 from J, leaving 12 bases between them. Germline CDR1 is LNHNV and CDR2 is YYDKDF (reference sequence). The CDR3 has 14 residues. The CDR3 DNA reads TGTGCCACCAGCAGAGTCCCGGGAGCGAACGAGCAGTACTTC. It specifies CATSRVPGANEQYF.

This chain links TRBV7-9 with TRBJ2-5; D may be TRBD2 (5 bases). The CDR3 has 14 residues. V was pared by 4 bases and J by 5 bases, with 14 bases between. CDR1 is SEHNR and CDR2 is FQNEAQ in the germline V gene (reference sequence). CDR3 amino acids: CASSSTWEWETQYF. The CDR3 DNA sequence: TGTGCCAGCAGCTCCACGTGGGAGTGGGAGACCCAGTACTTC.

This chain joins TRBV4-2 and TRBJ1-5, with TRBD1 matching 9 bases. The germline CDR1 and CDR2 sequences are LGHNA and YNFKEQ. This CDR3 contains 16 residues. V shed 1 base, J shed 0 bases, and the junction held 1 base outside the gene matches. The CDR3 protein is CASSQGDRASNQPQHF. The CDR3 DNA sequence: TGTGCCAGCAGCCAAGGGGACAGGGCTAGCAATCAGCCCCAGCATTTT.

The chain has TRBV6-1 and TRBJ2-6; no reliable D call. This CDR3 comprises 17 residues. V was shortened by 4 bases and J by 2 bases, with 15 bases between the two germline ends. CDR1 MNHNS and CDR2 SASEGT come from the germline V gene. CDR3 amino acids: CASSGIPRLTGANVLTF. Written as DNA, the CDR3 is TGTGCCAGCAGTGGAATCCCCCGATTAACTGGGGCCAACGTCCTGACTTTC.

This clonotype was seen only a few times. The chain uses TRBV10-3 and TRBJ2-3; 8 bases fit TRBD1. CDR1 and CDR2 (germline): ENHRY, SYGVKD. The CDR3 sequence is 14 residues long. Trimming at V came to 7 bases and at J to 5 bases, leaving 8 bases not matched to a gene. The CDR3 is CAITPDREVDTQYF. In DNA form, the CDR3 reads TGTGCCATCACCCCGGACAGGGAAGTAGATACGCAGTATTTT.

J is TRBJ2-1 and V is TRBV20-1, with D unresolved. CDR1 is DFQATT and CDR2 is SNEGSKA in the germline V gene (reference sequence). CDR3 length equals 19 residues. V dropped 3 bases and J dropped 5 bases, with 29 bases sitting between them. CDR3 sequence: CSASWLSAPNPTKNNEQFF. The DNA for the CDR3 is TGCAGTGCTAGTTGGTTGTCAGCGCCTAATCCCACCAAAAACAATGAGCAGTTCTTC.

This clonotype showed up just a few times. The J gene is TRBJ2-5, the V gene TRBV6-6, with 9 nucleotides matching TRBD2. J lost 5 bases, V lost 7 bases, and 11 bases had no gene match. This CDR3 has 15 residues. Germline assignment: CDR1 MNHNY and CDR2 SVGAGI (reference sequence). CDR3: CASKGAGGPRETQYF. The CDR3 coding sequence is TGTGCCAGCAAGGGAGCGGGAGGTCCCCGGGAGACCCAGTACTTC.

This clonotype appeared a few times. The chain links TRBV7-9 to TRBJ2-7; no firm D call. The CDR3 is 12 residues long. Germline V CDR1 and CDR2: SEHNR, FQNEAQ (reference sequence). Trimming shortened V by 1 base and J by 6 bases, and 7 bases separated the two germline ends. For the CDR3, the DNA is TGTGCCAGCAGCTTAGAGGGCGCCGAGCAGTACTTC. Protein product: CASSLEGAEQYF.

In this sample, this clonotype turned up a few times. This rearrangement joins TRBV27 to TRBJ2-7; D is unclear. Trimming removed 7 bases at V and 0 bases at J, with 13 bases between. CDR3 length: 14 residues. From germline, CDR1 is MNHEY and CDR2 SMNVEV (reference sequence). DNA for the CDR3: TGTGCCAGCAAATGGTCCCACGACTCCTACGAGCAGTACTTC. Its translation: CASKWSHDSYEQYF.

The V call is TRBV7-2, the J call TRBJ1-4; D is unclear. The CDR3 has 17 residues. Trimming took 4 bases from V and 8 from J, leaving 23 bases between them. Germline-derived CDR1 and CDR2 are SGHTA and FQGNSA. The CDR3 here is CASSSPLGPGRSEKLFF. The CDR3 DNA reads TGTGCCAGCAGCTCCCCTTTGGGCCCGGGAAGGTCCGAAAAACTGTTTTTT.

The count of this clonotype is one. J is TRBJ2-2 and V is TRBV4-1; D call uncertain. Germline-derived CDR1 and CDR2 are MGHRA and YSYEKL. The CDR3 spans 12 residues. The ends were cut back, 1 base at V and 7 bases at J, with 4 bases in the middle. The CDR3 protein is CASSQVRGELFF. The CDR3 DNA reads TGCGCCAGCAGCCAAGTTCGCGGGGAGCTGTTTTTT.

The chain employs TRBV20-1 and TRBJ2-1, with 7 bases lining up with TRBD2. Trimming at V came to 0 bases and at J to 2 bases, leaving 7 bases not matched to a gene. This CDR3 contains 16 residues. Germline values: CDR1 DFQATT, CDR2 SNEGSKA (reference sequence). CDR3 amino acids: CSARDRAGVAYNEQFF. DNA of the CDR3: TGCAGTGCTAGAGATCGGGCGGGAGTAGCCTACAATGAGCAGTTCTTC.

This chain uses TRBV6-1 with TRBJ1-5; 7 nucleotides agree with TRBD1. The J segment lost 6 bases and the V segment lost 6 bases, leaving 17 bases of the junction unmatched. Germline assignment: CDR1 MNHNS and CDR2 SASEGT. The CDR3 runs 17 residues. The CDR3 protein is CASSDYIDDRVSQPQHF. The CDR3, as DNA: TGTGCCAGCAGCGACTACATTGACGACAGGGTTTCTCAGCCCCAGCATTTT.